The 9 T cell receptor beta chains in this list originate from one sample, sequenced in a study of T cell responses to AZD1222 COVID-19 vaccine. Clones were sequenced by immunoSEQ multiplex PCR, and TCRdb holds only the in-frame ones, with some missing. Here the sample spans around 100,000 clones, roughly 88% being singletons. Specimen: peripheral blood, collected on day 0 of AZD1222 vaccination. The receptors originated from an adult in good health.

This chain links TRBV6-2 or TRBV6-3 with TRBJ1-6; 7 bases line up with TRBD1. CDR3 length: 13 amino acids. V lost 5 bases to trimming and J lost 9 bases; unmatched junction nucleotides: 4. Germline V gene lookup returns CDR1 MNHEY and CDR2 SVGEGT. Written as DNA, the CDR3 is TGTGCCAGCAGTCGACAGGGAGTTTCACCCCTCCACTTT. As protein: CASSRQGVSPLHF.

This clone was counted a single time. The chain couples TRBV5-6 to TRBJ1-3, with D possibly matching TRBD1 (5 bases). V was trimmed by 10 bases and J by 2 bases, leaving 19 bases between them. CDR3 length equals 15 residues. Germline V lookup: CDR1 SGHDT, CDR2 YYEEEE. In DNA, the CDR3 is TGTGCCCGCCGGAGGTGGGGGGGACCTGGAAACACCATATATTTT. The encoded protein is CARRRWGGPGNTIYF.

In this sample, this clone turned up a few times. The CDR3 protein is CASSHDGTEYNSPLHF. CDR3 nucleotides: TGTGCCAGCAGTCACGACGGGACAGAATATAATTCACCCCTCCACTTT. The chain has TRBV6-2 or TRBV6-3 and TRBJ1-6; 7 bases fit TRBD1. The J segment lost 4 bases and the V segment lost 5 bases, leaving 8 bases of the junction unmatched. Germline V gene data show CDR1 as MNHEY and CDR2 as SVGEGT. The CDR3 covers 16 residues.

This clone was seen a handful of times. The chain links TRBV19 to TRBJ2-7; D gene unclear. V shed 6 bases and J shed 1 base, with 13 bases lying between them. Germline loops: CDR1 LNHDA, CDR2 SQIVND (reference sequence). There are 14 residues in the CDR3. CDR3 loop: CASSTGPISYEQYF. The CDR3, as DNA: TGTGCCAGTAGCACTGGCCCCATATCCTACGAGCAGTACTTC. The variable domain in full, with the rest retrieved from reference TRBV19 and TRBJ2-7, is DGGITQSPKYLFRKEGQNVTLSCEQNLNHDAMYWYRQDPGQGLRLIYYSQIVNDFQKGDIAEGYSVSREKKESFPLTVTSAQKNPTAFYLCASSTGPISYEQYFGPGTRLTVT.

This chain joins TRBV30 and TRBJ2-1; D might be TRBD2 (6 bases). The germline V gene has CDR1 GTSNPN and CDR2 SVGIG (reference sequence). The CDR3 contains 15 residues. V was trimmed by 0 bases and J by 6 bases, leaving 15 bases between them. CDR3 region: CAWSVGSGDFNEQFF. DNA for the CDR3: TGTGCCTGGAGTGTAGGTAGCGGAGATTTCAATGAGCAGTTCTTC.

As for this clone: This same CDR3 is encoded by further DNA sequences in the sample. The rearrangement uses TRBV5-4 and TRBJ2-5; D may be TRBD2 (6 bases). V gave up 2 bases and J gave up 4 bases, with 12 bases separating them. The CDR3 sequence is 14 residues long. Germline lookup yields CDR1 SGHNT and CDR2 YYREEE (reference sequence). The CDR3 DNA reads as TGTGCCAGCAGCTTAGGAGGGTCGGGAGAGACCCAGTACTTC. This codes for CASSLGGSGETQYF.

The chain is built from TRBV28 and TRBJ2-1; 15 nucleotides match TRBD2. V lost 6 bases to trimming and J lost 3 bases; unmatched junction nucleotides: 12. CDR1 is MDHEN and CDR2 is SYDVKM in the germline V gene. This CDR3 has 19 amino acids. CDR3 region: CASRRKGLAGGRSYNEQFF. CDR3 nucleotide sequence: TGTGCCAGCAGGCGCAAGGGACTAGCGGGAGGTAGGAGCTACAATGAGCAGTTCTTC.

The chain employs TRBV30 and TRBJ1-3, with a possible D match to TRBD1 (5 bases). The CDR3 has 16 amino acids. The germline CDR1 and CDR2 sequences are GTSNPN and SVGIG (reference sequence). V lost 5 bases and J lost 3, with 20 bases in between. The CDR3 DNA sequence: TGTGCCTGGGTCAGTAGGGACCCGTACGATGGAAACACCATATATTTT. This gives the protein CAWVSRDPYDGNTIYF.

This sequence joins TRBV21-1 and TRBJ2-5; TRBD1 is taken as the D call from the table, unchecked against the DNA. TRBV21-1 is termed a pseudogene. The CDR3 consists of 16 residues. The CDR3 nucleotides read TGTGCCAGCAGCAACGGGACAGGGGGAGCGCAAGAGACCCAGTACTTC. This sequence encodes CASSNGTGGAQETQYF.